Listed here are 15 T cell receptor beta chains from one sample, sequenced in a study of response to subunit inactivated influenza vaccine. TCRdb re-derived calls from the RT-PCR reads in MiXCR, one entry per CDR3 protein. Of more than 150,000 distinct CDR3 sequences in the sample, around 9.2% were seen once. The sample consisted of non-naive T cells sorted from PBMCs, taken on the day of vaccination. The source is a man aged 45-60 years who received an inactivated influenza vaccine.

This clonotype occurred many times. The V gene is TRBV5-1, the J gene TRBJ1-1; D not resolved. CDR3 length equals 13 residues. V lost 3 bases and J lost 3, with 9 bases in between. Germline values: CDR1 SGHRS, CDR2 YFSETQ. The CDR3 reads CASSSEGYTEAFF. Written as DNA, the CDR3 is TGCGCCAGCAGCTCGGAAGGGTACACTGAAGCTTTCTTT.

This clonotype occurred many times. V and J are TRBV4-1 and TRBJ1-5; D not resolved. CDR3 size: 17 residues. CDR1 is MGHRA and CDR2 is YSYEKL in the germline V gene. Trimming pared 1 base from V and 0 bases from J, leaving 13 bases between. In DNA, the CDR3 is TGCGCCAGCAGCCAAGGCACGAACCTATATAGCAATCAGCCCCAGCATTTT. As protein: CASSQGTNLYSNQPQHF.

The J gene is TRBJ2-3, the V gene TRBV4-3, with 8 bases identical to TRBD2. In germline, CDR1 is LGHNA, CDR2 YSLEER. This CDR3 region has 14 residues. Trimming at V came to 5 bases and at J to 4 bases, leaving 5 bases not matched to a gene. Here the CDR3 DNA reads TGCGCCAGCAGCGGAAGCGGGAGTCCAGATACGCAGTATTTT. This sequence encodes CASSGSGSPDTQYF.

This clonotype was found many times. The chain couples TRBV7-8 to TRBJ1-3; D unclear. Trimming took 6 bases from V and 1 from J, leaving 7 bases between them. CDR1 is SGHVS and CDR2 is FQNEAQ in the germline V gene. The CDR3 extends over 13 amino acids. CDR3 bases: TGTGCCAGCAGGCCCCATTCTGGAAACACCATATATTTT. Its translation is CASRPHSGNTIYF.

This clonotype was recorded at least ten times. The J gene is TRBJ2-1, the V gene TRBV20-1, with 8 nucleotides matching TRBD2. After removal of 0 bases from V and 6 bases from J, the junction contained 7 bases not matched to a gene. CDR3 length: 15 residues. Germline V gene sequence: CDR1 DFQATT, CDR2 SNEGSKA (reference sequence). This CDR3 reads CSARDIREGRNEQFF. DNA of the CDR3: TGCAGTGCTAGAGATATACGGGAGGGCCGCAATGAGCAGTTCTTC.

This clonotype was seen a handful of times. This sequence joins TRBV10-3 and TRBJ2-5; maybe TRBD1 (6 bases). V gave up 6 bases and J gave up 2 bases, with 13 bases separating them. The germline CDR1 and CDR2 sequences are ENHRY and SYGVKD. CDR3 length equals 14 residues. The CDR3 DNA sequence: TGTGCCATCAGGACCGACAGGTTGCAAGAGACCCAGTACTTC. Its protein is CAIRTDRLQETQYF.

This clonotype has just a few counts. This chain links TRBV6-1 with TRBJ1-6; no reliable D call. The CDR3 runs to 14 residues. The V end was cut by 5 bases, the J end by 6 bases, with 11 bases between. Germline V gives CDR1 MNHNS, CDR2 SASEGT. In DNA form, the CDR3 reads TGTGCCAGCAGTACCATGGGGAGTAATTCACCCCTCCACTTT. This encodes CASSTMGSNSPLHF.

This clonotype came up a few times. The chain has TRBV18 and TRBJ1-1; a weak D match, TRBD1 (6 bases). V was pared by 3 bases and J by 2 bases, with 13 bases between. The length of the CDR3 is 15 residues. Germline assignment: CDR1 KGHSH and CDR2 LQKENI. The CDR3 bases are TGTGCCAGCTCACCCGGGCAGGGGATAAACACTGAAGCTTTCTTT. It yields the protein CASSPGQGINTEAFF.

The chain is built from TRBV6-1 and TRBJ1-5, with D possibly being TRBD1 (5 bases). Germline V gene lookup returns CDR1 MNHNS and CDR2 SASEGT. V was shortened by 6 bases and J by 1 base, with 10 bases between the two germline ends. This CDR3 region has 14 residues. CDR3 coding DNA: TGTGCCAGCAGCCCAGGGAGAAGCAATCAGCCCCAGCATTTT. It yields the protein CASSPGRSNQPQHF.

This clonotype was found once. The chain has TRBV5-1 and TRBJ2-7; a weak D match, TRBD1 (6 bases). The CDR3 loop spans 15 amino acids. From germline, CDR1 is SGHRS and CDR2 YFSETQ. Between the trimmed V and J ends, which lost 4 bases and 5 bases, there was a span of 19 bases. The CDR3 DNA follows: TGCGCCAGCAGCCCTGCACTACAGGGACGCGACGAGCAGTACTTC. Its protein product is CASSPALQGRDEQYF.

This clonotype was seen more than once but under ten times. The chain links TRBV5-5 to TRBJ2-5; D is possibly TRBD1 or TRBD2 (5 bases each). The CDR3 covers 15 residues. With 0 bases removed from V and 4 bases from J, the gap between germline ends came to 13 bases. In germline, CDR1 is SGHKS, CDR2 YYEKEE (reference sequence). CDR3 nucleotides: TGTGCCAGCAGCTTGGAGGGGACCCGAGGAGAGACCCAGTACTTC. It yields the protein CASSLEGTRGETQYF.

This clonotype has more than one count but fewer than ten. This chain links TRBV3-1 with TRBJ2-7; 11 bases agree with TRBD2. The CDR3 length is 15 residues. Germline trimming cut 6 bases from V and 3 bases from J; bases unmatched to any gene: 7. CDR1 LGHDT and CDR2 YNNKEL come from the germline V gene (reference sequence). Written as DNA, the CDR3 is TGTGCCAGCAGTCATTCTAGCGGGGGGCGCTACGAGCAGTACTTC. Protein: CASSHSSGGRYEQYF.

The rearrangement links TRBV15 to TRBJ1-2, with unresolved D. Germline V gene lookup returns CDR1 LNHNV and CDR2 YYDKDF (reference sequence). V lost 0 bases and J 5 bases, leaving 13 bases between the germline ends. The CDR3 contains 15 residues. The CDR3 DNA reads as TGTGCCACCAGCAGAGATAATGTACCCCGATATGGCTACACCTTC. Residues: CATSRDNVPRYGYTF.

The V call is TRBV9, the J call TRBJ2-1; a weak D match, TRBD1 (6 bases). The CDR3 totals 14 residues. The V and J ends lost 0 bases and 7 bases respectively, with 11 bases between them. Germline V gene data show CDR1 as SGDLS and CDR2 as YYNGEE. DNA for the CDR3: TGTGCCAGCAGCGTAGAGGTACAGGGTAATGAGCAGTTCTTC. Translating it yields CASSVEVQGNEQFF.

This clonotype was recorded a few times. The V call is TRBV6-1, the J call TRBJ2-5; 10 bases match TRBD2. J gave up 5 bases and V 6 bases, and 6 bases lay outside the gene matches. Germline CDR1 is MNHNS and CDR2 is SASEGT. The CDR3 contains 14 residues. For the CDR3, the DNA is TGTGCCAGCAGGACTCTAGCGGGAGTGGAGACCCAGTACTTC. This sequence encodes CASRTLAGVETQYF.